Listed below are T cell receptor beta chains from one sample, sequenced in a study of shared clonotypes between healthy human individuals. Generated by immunoSEQ multiplex PCR, the TCRdb table keeps only in-frame clones and is missing some. The table records around 700,000 clones, about 91% of them present only once. Sequenced sample: naive CD8+ T cells sorted from blood. The source of these receptors is a man younger than 45 in good health. CDR3s include the opening cysteine and the closing phenylalanine or tryptophan. A D gene is named only where the DNA matches it firmly. The size of a clone is reported for some rows only, either as once, few or many, or as a class for expanded clones.

V: TRBV15; J: TRBJ2-5; size: NA; D: TRBD2; CDR3: CATSPIAGTQETQYF; DNA: TGTGCCACCAGCCCCATAGCGGGTACACAAGAGACCCAGTACTTC
V: TRBV11-2; J: TRBJ2-7; size: NA; D: NA; CDR3: CASSLAPGYEQYF; DNA: TGTGCCAGCAGCTTAGCTCCGGGCTACGAGCAGTACTTC
V: TRBV7-9; J: TRBJ2-7; size: NA; D: TRBD2; CDR3: CATGGSGYEQYF; DNA: TGTGCCACCGGGGGGTCTGGCTACGAGCAGTACTTC
V: TRBV6-6; J: TRBJ1-3; size: NA; D: NA; CDR3: CASSQSHGGNTIYF; DNA: TGTGCCAGCAGCCAATCTCACGGCGGAAACACCATATATTTT
V: TRBV9; J: TRBJ1-3; size: NA; D: TRBD1; CDR3: CASSVARQGSGNTIYF; DNA: TGTGCCAGCAGCGTAGCTCGACAGGGTTCAGGAAACACCATATATTTT
V: TRBV7-2; J: TRBJ2-3; size: NA; D: NA; CDR3: CASSLWFLPSITDTQYF; DNA: TGTGCCAGCAGCTTATGGTTTCTACCGAGTATCACAGATACGCAGTATTTT
V: TRBV11-2; J: TRBJ1-2; size: NA; D: NA; CDR3: CASSLEVGIGYTF; DNA: TGTGCCAGCAGCTTAGAGGTCGGAATAGGCTACACCTTC
V: TRBV5-5; J: TRBJ2-7; size: NA; D: TRBD2; CDR3: CASSFSRLAGDFEQYF; DNA: TGTGCCAGCAGCTTCTCCAGACTAGCGGGAGATTTCGAGCAGTACTTC
V: TRBV7-9; J: TRBJ2-1; size: NA; D: NA; CDR3: CASSGEGQVLDNEQFF; DNA: TGTGCCAGCAGCGGGGAGGGACAGGTCTTGGACAATGAGCAGTTCTTC
V: TRBV30; J: TRBJ2-7; size: few; D: NA; CDR3: CAWSHAERYEQYF; DNA: TGTGCCTGGAGTCACGCGGAGCGCTACGAGCAGTACTTC
V: TRBV28; J: TRBJ1-2; size: NA; D: TRBD1; CDR3: CASSFGRGADGYTF; DNA: TGTGCCAGCAGTTTTGGCAGGGGGGCGGATGGCTACACCTTC
V: TRBV27; J: TRBJ1-3; size: NA; D: TRBD1; CDR3: CASSLKGDRASGNTIYF; DNA: TGTGCCAGCAGTTTAAAGGGGGACAGGGCTTCTGGAAACACCATATATTTT
V: TRBV7-2; J: TRBJ2-7; size: NA; D: TRBD1; CDR3: CASSGWDRVYEQYF; DNA: TGTGCCAGCAGCGGATGGGACAGGGTTTACGAGCAGTACTTC
V: TRBV5-1; J: TRBJ2-1; size: NA; D: TRBD1; CDR3: CASSYRQGKNVRSSYNEQFF; DNA: TGCGCCAGCAGCTACCGACAGGGTAAAAACGTTCGGAGCTCCTACAATGAGCAGTTCTTC
V: TRBV5-8; J: TRBJ2-4; size: NA; D: TRBD2; CDR3: CASSWGTSGKNIQYF; DNA: TGTGCCAGCAGCTGGGGGACTAGCGGCAAAAACATTCAGTACTTC
V: TRBV7-9; J: TRBJ2-7; size: NA; D: NA; CDR3: CASSFDSMTYEQYF; DNA: TGTGCCAGCAGCTTCGACTCGATGACCTACGAGCAGTACTTC
V: TRBV27; J: TRBJ2-1; size: NA; D: NA; CDR3: CATTTRFNEQFF; DNA: TGTGCCACCACGACAAGGTTCAATGAGCAGTTCTTC
V: TRBV5-4; J: TRBJ2-7; size: NA; D: TRBD1; CDR3: CASSFGPGQVYEQYF; DNA: TGTGCCAGCAGCTTTGGCCCGGGACAGGTCTACGAGCAGTACTTC
V: TRBV14; J: TRBJ2-7; size: NA; D: NA; CDR3: CASSYDPPHEQYF; DNA: TGTGCCAGCAGTTACGACCCTCCCCACGAGCAGTACTTC
V: TRBV6-1; J: TRBJ2-2; size: NA; D: NA; CDR3: CASSEGGYRAELFF; DNA: TGTGCCAGCAGTGAAGGGGGGTACCGGGCGGAGCTGTTTTTT
V: TRBV19; J: TRBJ2-7; size: once; D: TRBD1; CDR3: CASSMYGRGSYEQYF; DNA: TGTGCCAGTAGTATGTATGGCAGGGGGAGCTACGAGCAGTACTTC
V: TRBV2; J: TRBJ2-7; size: NA; D: NA; CDR3: CASSVYGNYEQYF; DNA: TGTGCCAGCAGTGTTTACGGGAACTACGAGCAGTACTTC
V: TRBV10-3; J: TRBJ2-7; size: NA; D: TRBD2; CDR3: CAISESVAGASYEQYF; DNA: TGTGCCATCAGTGAGTCGGTAGCGGGAGCTTCCTACGAGCAGTACTTC
V: TRBV9; J: TRBJ2-7; size: NA; D: NA; CDR3: CASSVVRPKGEQYF; DNA: TGTGCCAGCAGCGTAGTCCGCCCTAAGGGCGAGCAGTACTTC
V: TRBV19; J: TRBJ2-1; size: NA; D: TRBD2; CDR3: CASSIASGEYNEQFF; DNA: TGTGCCAGTAGTATCGCTAGCGGGGAGTACAATGAGCAGTTCTTC
V: TRBV7-9; J: TRBJ2-1; size: NA; D: TRBD2; CDR3: CASSLAPGLAGGINEQFF; DNA: TGTGCCAGCAGCTTAGCCCCCGGACTAGCGGGAGGGATAAATGAGCAGTTCTTC
V: TRBV27; J: TRBJ2-5; size: NA; D: NA; CDR3: CASSLSPYQETQYF; DNA: TGTGCCAGCAGTTTATCCCCGTACCAAGAGACCCAGTACTTC
V: TRBV11-2; J: TRBJ2-7; size: NA; D: TRBD2; CDR3: CASSSSTSGTYEQYF; DNA: TGTGCCAGCAGTTCCTCCACTAGCGGGACCTACGAGCAGTACTTC
V: TRBV13; J: TRBJ2-2; size: NA; D: NA; CDR3: CASSSDLVNTGELFF; DNA: TGTGCCAGCAGCTCCGACCTGGTTAACACCGGGGAGCTGTTTTTT
V: TRBV6-4; J: TRBJ2-5; size: NA; D: NA; CDR3: CGREETQYF; DNA: TGTGGCCGAGAGGAGACCCAGTACTTC
V: TRBV11-3; J: TRBJ2-1; size: NA; D: NA; CDR3: CASSLDPYNEQFF; DNA: TGTGCCAGCAGCCTAGACCCTTACAATGAGCAGTTCTTC
V: TRBV5-6; J: TRBJ2-7; size: few; D: NA; CDR3: CASSLGQKAYEQYF; DNA: TGTGCCAGCAGCTTGGGACAGAAAGCATACGAGCAGTACTTC
V: TRBV5-4; J: TRBJ2-7; size: NA; D: NA; CDR3: CASSPAGGSYEQYF; DNA: TGTGCCAGCAGCCCCGCGGGTGGTTCCTACGAGCAGTACTTC
V: TRBV6-9; J: TRBJ1-2; size: NA; D: NA; CDR3: CASSSSPLPLHGYTF; DNA: TGTGCCAGCAGTTCCTCCCCTCTCCCCCTTCATGGCTACACCTTC
V: TRBV11-2; J: TRBJ1-4; size: NA; D: NA; CDR3: CASSFGQRPTANEKLFF; DNA: TGTGCCAGCAGCTTCGGACAGCGCCCGACCGCGAATGAAAAACTGTTTTTT
V: TRBV14; J: TRBJ1-5; size: NA; D: NA; CDR3: CASSQTITGPQHF; DNA: TGTGCCAGCAGCCAAACGATAACGGGACCCCAGCATTTT
V: TRBV7-9; J: TRBJ2-3; size: NA; D: TRBD1; CDR3: CASSQGVWSTDTQYF; DNA: TGTGCCAGCAGCCAGGGGGTTTGGTCCACAGATACGCAGTATTTT